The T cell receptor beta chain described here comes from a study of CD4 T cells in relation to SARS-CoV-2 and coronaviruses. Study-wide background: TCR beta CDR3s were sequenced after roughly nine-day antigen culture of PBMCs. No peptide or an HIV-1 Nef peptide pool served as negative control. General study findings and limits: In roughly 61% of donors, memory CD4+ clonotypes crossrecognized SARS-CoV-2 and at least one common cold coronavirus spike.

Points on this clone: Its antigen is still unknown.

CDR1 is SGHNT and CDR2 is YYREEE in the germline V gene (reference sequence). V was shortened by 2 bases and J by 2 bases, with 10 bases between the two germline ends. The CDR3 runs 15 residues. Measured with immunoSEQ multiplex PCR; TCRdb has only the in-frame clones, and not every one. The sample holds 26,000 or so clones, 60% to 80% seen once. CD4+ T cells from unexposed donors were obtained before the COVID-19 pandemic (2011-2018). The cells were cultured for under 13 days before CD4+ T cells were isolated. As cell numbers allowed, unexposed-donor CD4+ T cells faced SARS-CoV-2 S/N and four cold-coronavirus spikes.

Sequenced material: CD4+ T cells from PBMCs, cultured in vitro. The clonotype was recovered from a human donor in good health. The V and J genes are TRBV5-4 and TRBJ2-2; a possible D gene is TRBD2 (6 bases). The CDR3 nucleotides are TGTGCCAGCAGCTTCCGGGAGCCCAACACCGGGGAGCTGTTTTTT. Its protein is CASSFREPNTGELFF.